The following is a T cell receptor (beta chain) sequence with its context. Antigen unknown. Treatment described: approximately 11-day PBMC culture with coronavirus spike peptide pools or control peptides (ViraFEST assay). Collection of the unexposed donor's CD4+ T cells took place before the COVID-19 pandemic (2011-2018). Negative selection enriched CD4+ T cells from cultures at 10 days. The data stem from a study of vaccination and CD4 T cells after COVID-19. Across the study: The cells in question were stimulated using overlapping spike peptides derived from SARS-CoV-2, HCoV-NL63, HCoV-OC43 and HCoV-229E. Findings and limits, study-wide: It was found that, in convalescent patients, 304 of 307 vaccine-specific clones were spike mono-reactive. A nonsignificant median increase from approximately 21 to 40 SARS-CoV-2-reactive clonotypes was observed.

The CDR3 runs 14 residues. V was shortened by 2 bases and J by 0 bases, with 6 bases between the two germline ends. CDR1 is SGHVS, CDR2 FNYEAQ, per germline. The Oncomine TCR Beta short-read assay was applied to DNA of cultured CD4+ T cells. Via MiXCR, TCRdb re-called the PCR reads, giving one row per CDR3 protein. The data hold over 5,000 distinct CDR3 sequences, with 62% observed a single time. This chain connects TRBV7-6 to TRBJ2-3; D is unclear. Material for sequencing was CD4+ T cells from blood, cultured in vitro. This receptor was taken from a human donor in good health. CDR3 bases: TGTGCCAGCAGCTTACTCTCTAGCACAGATACGCAGTATTTT. It yields the protein CASSLLSSTDTQYF.